This T cell receptor beta chain appears in the sequencing data of a study of T cell clones after liver transplantation. Using immunoSEQ multiplex PCR, the repertoire was profiled, and TCRdb retains in-frame clones only, with some absent. The sample shows 65,000 to 80,000 clones, around four fifths of them seen only once. The CDR3 runs 14 residues. Germline CDR1 SQVTM, CDR2 ANQGSEA. J gave up 6 bases and V 6 bases, and 9 bases lay outside the gene matches. This chain connects TRBV29-1 to TRBJ2-3, with 10 bases that match TRBD1. This clonotype was sampled from a human patient who received a liver transplant. Some T cells here may be from the graft donor. The material sequenced was CD4+ T cells from blood, taken at the 22-month timepoint. CDR3 DNA: TGCAGCGTCGACAGGGGACAGGGGAAGGATACGCAGTATTTT. Its translation is CSVDRGQGKDTQYF.